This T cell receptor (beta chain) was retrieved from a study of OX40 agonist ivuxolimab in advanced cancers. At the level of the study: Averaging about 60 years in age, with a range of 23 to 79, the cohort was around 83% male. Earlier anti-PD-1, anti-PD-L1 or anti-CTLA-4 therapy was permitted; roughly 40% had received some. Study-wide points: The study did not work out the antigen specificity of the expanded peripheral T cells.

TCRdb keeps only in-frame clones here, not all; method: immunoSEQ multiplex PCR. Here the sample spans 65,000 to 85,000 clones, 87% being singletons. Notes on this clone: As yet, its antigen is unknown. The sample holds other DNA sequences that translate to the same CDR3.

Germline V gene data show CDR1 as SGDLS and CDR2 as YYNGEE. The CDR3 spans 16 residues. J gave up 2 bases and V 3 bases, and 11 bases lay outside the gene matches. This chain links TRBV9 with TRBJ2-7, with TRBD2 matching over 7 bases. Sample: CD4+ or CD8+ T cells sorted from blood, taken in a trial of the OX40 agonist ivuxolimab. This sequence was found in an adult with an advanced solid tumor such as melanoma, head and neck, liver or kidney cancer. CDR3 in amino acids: CASSGGTSGDTYEQYF. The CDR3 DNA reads TGTGCCAGCAGCGGCGGGACCAGCGGGGATACCTACGAGCAGTACTTC.